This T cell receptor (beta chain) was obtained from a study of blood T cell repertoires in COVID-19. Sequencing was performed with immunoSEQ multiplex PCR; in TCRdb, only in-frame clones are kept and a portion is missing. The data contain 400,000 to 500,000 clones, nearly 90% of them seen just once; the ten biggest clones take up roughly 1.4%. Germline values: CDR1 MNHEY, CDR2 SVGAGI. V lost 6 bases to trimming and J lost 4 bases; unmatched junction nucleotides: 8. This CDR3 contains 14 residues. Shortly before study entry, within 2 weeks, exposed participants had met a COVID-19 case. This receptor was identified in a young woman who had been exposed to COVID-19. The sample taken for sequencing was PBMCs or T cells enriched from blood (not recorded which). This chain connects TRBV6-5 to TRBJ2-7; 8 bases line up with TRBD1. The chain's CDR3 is CASRQDRGAYEQYF. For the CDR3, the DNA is TGTGCCAGCAGACAAGACAGGGGTGCGTACGAGCAGTACTTC.